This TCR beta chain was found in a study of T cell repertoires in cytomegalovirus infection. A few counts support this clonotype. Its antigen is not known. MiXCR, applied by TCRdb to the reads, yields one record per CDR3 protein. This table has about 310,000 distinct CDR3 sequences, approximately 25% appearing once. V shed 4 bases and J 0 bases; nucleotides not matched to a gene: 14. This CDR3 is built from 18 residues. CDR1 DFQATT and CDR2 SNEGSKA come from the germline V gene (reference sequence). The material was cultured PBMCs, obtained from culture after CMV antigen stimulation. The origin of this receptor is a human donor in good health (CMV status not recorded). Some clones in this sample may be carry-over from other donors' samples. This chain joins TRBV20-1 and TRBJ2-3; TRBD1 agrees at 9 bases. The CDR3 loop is CSATRPGTGKLSTDTQYF. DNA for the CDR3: TGCAGTGCTACACGTCCCGGGACAGGGAAACTTAGCACAGATACGCAGTATTTT.